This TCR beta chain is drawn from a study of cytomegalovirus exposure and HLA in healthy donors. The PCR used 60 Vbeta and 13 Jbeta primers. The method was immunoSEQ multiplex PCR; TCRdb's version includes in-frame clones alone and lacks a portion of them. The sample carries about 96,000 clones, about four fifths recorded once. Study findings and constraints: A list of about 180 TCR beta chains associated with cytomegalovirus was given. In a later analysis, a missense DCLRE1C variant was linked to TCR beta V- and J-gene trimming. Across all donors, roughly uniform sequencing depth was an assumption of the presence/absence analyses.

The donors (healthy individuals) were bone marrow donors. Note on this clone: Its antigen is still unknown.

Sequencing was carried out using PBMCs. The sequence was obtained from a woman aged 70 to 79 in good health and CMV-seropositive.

In DNA form, the CDR3 reads TGTGCCAGCAGCCTGGGACTAGCGGGCGGGGATGAGCAGTACTTC. Translated, it gives CASSLGLAGGDEQYF. The chain links TRBV7-9 to TRBJ2-7, with 12 bases that match TRBD2. The CDR3 length is 15 residues. The germline V gene encodes CDR1 SEHNR and CDR2 FQNEAQ (reference sequence). V was clipped by 5 bases and J by 7 bases; unmatched bases: 9.